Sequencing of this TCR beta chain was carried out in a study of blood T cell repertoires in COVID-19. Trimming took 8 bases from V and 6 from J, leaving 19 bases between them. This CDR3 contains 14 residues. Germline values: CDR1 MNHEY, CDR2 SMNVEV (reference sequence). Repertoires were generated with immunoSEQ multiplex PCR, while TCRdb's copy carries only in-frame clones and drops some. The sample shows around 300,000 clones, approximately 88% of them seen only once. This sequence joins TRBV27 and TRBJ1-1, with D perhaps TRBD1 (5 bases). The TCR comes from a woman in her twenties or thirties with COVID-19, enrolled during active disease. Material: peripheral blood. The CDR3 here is CASSRGGIRAEAFF. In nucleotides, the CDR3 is TGTGCCAGCTCCCGGGGGGGGATCAGGGCTGAAGCTTTCTTT.